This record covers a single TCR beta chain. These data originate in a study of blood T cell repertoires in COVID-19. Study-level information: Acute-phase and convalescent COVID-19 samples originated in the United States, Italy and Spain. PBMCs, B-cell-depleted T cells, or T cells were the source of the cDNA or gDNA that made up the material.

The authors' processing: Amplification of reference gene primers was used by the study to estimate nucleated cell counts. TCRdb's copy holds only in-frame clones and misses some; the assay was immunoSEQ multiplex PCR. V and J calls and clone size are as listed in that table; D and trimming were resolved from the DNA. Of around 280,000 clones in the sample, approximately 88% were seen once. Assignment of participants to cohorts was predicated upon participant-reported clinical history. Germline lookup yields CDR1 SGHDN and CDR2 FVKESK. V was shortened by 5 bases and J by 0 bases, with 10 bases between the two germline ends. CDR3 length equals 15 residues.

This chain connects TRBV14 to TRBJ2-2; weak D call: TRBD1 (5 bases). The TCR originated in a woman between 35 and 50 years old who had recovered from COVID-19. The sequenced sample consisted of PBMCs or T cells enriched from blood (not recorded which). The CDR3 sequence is CASSFVQANTGELFF. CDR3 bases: TGTGCCAGCAGCTTCGTACAGGCGAACACCGGGGAGCTGTTTTTT. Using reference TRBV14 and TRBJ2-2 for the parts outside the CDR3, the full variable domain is EAGVTQFPSHSVIEKGQTVTLRCDPISGHDNLYWYRRVMGKEIKFLLHFVKESKQDESGMPNNRFLAERTGGTYSTLKVQPAELEDSGVYFCASSFVQANTGELFFGEGSRLTVL.